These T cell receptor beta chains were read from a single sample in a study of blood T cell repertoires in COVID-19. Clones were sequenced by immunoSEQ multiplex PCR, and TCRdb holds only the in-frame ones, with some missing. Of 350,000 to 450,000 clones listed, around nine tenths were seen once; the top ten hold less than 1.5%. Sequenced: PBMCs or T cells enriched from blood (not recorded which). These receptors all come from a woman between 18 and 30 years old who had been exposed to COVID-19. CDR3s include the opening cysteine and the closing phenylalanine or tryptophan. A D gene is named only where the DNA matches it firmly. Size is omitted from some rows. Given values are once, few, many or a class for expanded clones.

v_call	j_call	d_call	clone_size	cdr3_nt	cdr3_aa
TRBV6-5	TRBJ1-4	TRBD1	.	TGTGCCAGCAGTTCGACAGGGGTGGGTAATGAAAAACTGTTTTTT	CASSSTGVGNEKLFF
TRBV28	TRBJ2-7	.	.	TGTGCCAGCAGTTCGACTGTATACGAGCAGTACTTC	CASSSTVYEQYF
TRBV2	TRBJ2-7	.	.	TGTGCCAGCAGTAACCGGGAGATAGCGAAAACCTACGAGCAGTACTTC	CASSNREIAKTYEQYF
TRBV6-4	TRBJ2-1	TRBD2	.	TGTGCCAGCAGTGACTTTGCGGGGGGGCTCAATGAGCAGTTCTTC	CASSDFAGGLNEQFF
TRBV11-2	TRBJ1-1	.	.	TGTGCCAGCAGCTTAGGGGCCAGGGTAGGAACTTTCTTT	CASSLGARVGTFF
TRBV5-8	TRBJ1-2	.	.	TGTGCCAGCAGCTTCGGGGGGCGAGAGGGCTACACCTTC	CASSFGGREGYTF
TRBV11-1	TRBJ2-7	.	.	TGTGCCAGCAGCTTCCCCCCCAGGGGGGCCGAGGAGCAGTACTTC	CASSFPPRGAEEQYF
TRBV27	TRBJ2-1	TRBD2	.	TGTGCCAGCAGTTTATTCCCCCCTAGCGGGAGGAGCAATGAGCAGTTCTTC	CASSLFPPSGRSNEQFF
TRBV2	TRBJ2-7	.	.	TGTGCCAGCAGTACAGGGAGCTACGAGCAGTACTTC	CASSTGSYEQYF
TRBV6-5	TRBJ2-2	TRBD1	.	TGTGCCAGCAGAGCCGGGACAGTCACCGGGGAGCTGTTTTTT	CASRAGTVTGELFF
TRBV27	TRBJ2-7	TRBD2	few	TGTGCCAGCAGTCTCAGGGAGGGGCTCGAGCAGTACTTC	CASSLREGLEQYF
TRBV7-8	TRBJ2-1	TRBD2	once	TGTGCCAGCAGCTTACGATTTACTAGCGGGGGAGACAATGAGCAGTTCTTC	CASSLRFTSGGDNEQFF
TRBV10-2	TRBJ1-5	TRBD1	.	TGCGCCAGCAGTGACTTCGGGACAGGTCATCAGCCCCAGCATTTT	CASSDFGTGHQPQHF
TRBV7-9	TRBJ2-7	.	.	TGTGCCAGCAGCTTAGCGGACAGCTACGAGCAGTACTTC	CASSLADSYEQYF
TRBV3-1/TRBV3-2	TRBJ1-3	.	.	TGTGCCAGCAGCCAATTACCGACAGCGAGCTCTGGAAACACCATATATTTT	CASSQLPTASSGNTIYF
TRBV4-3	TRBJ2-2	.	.	TGCGCCAGCAGCCCCAATTTTTTGTCGTCACTTCGCACCGGGGAGCTGTTTTTT	CASSPNFLSSLRTGELFF
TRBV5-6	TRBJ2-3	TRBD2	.	TGTGCCAGCAGCTTGGGACTAGCGATCACAGATACGCAGTATTTT	CASSLGLAITDTQYF
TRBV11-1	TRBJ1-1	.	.	TGTGCCAGCAGCCCGACAGGTTTGAACACTGAAGCTTTCTTT	CASSPTGLNTEAFF
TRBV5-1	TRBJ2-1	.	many	TGCGCCAGCAGCACCTCGGGACTCTCTTCCTACAATGAGCAGTTCTTC	CASSTSGLSSYNEQFF
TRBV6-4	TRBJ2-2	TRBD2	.	TGTGCCAGCAGTGAAGAAGGGACTAGCGGCGCCGGGGAGCTGTTTTTT	CASSEEGTSGAGELFF
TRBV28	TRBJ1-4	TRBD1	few	TGTGCCAGCAGTCTGGGACAGGGATTTGAAAAACTGTTTTTT	CASSLGQGFEKLFF
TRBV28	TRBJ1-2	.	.	TGTGCCAGCAGTCCCGGGGGGGCTAACTATGGCTACACCTTC	CASSPGGANYGYTF
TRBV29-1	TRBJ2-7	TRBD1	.	TGCAGCGTAGGAACAGGGGGAACCCCCTACGAGCAGTACTTC	CSVGTGGTPYEQYF
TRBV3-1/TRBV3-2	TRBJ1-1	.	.	TGTGCCAGCAGCCAAGAGAGGCAGAACACTGAAGCTTTCTTT	CASSQERQNTEAFF
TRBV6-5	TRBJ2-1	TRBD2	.	TGTGCCAGCAGTCTACTAGCGGGGTTGAATGAGCAGTTCTTC	CASSLLAGLNEQFF
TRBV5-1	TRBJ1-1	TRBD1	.	TGCGCCAGCAGCGGCCAGGGGGGGAACACTGAAGCTTTCTTT	CASSGQGGNTEAFF
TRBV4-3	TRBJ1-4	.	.	TGCGCCAGCAGACCTGGGGGGGGAGAAAAACTGTTTTTT	CASRPGGGEKLFF
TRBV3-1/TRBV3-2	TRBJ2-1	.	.	TGTGCCAGCAGCCAAGCAAGAGGGAGCCCCTACAATGAGCAGTTCTTC	CASSQARGSPYNEQFF
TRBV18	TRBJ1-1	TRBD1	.	TGTGCCAGCTCACCACCGACAGGGGTCGCACCGGCAGCTTTCTTT	CASSPPTGVAPAAFF
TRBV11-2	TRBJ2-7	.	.	TGTGCCAGCAGCTTAGATAGCACCTACGAGCAGTACTTC	CASSLDSTYEQYF
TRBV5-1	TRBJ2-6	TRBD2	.	TGCGCCAGCAGCTTGGGCGGGAGCGCATCCTCTGGGGCCAACGTCCTGACTTTC	CASSLGGSASSGANVLTF
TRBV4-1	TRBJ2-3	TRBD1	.	TGCGCCAGCAGCGTAAAGGCTACGACAGGGGGCGCAGATACGCAGTATTTT	CASSVKATTGGADTQYF
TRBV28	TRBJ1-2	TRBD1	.	TGTGCCATCCCACAAAACAGACAGGGATCGATTAACTATGGCTACACCTTC	CAIPQNRQGSINYGYTF
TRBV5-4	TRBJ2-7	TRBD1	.	TGTGCCAGCAGCACCGGGACAGGGGTAGGTAGCGAGCAGTACTTC	CASSTGTGVGSEQYF
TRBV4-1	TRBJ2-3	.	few	TGCGCCAGCAGCCTCCGACAGACTAGCACAGATACGCAGTATTTT	CASSLRQTSTDTQYF
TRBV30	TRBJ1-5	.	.	TGTGCCTGGAGTGAGGGGGGGGATCAGCCCCAGCATTTT	CAWSEGGDQPQHF
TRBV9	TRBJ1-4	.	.	TGTGCCAGCAGCGTTCAGGGCGGCGAAAAACTGTTTTTT	CASSVQGGEKLFF
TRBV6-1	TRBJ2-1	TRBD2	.	TGTGCCAGCAGTGAAACCCAACTAGCGGGAGGCAATGAGCAGTTCTTC	CASSETQLAGGNEQFF
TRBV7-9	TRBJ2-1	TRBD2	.	TGTGCCAGCAGCTTAGAGGTCCTAGCGGGGGACTACAATGAGCAGTTCTTC	CASSLEVLAGDYNEQFF
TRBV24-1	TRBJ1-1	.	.	TGTGCCACCAGTGATGGGCAGGATAACATGAACACTGAAGCTTTCTTT	CATSDGQDNMNTEAFF
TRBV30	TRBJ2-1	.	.	TGTGCCTGGAGTGCACAGGTGTACAATGAGCAGTTCTTC	CAWSAQVYNEQFF
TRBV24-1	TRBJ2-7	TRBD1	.	TGTGCCACCAGTGATCGGGACAGGGGGCCCTACGAGCAGTACTTC	CATSDRDRGPYEQYF
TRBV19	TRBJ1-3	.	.	TGTGCCAGTAGTAACTATAAAGCAAACTCTGGAAACACCATATATTTT	CASSNYKANSGNTIYF
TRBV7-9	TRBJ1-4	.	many	TGTGCCAGCAGCGGCCGTCAGGGCGGCACGTATGAAAAACTGTTTTTT	CASSGRQGGTYEKLFF
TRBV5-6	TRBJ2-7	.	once	TGTGCCAGCAGCTATAGCGCGTTCTACGAGCAGTACTTC	CASSYSAFYEQYF
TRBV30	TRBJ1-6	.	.	TGTGCCTGGAGTCCCCAACAGGGCTCACCCCTCCACTTT	CAWSPQQGSPLHF
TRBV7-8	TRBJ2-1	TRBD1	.	TGTGCCAGCAGGGGACAGGGGGCCCTCCAAGGGCAGTTCTTC	CASRGQGALQGQFF
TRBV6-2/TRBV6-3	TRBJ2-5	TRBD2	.	TGTGCCAGCAGTTACTCGAAGGGACTAGTCGGCCAAGAGACCCAGTACTTC	CASSYSKGLVGQETQYF
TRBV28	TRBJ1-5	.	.	TGTGCCAGCAGCACTCGCCTAGGGGATAGCAATCAGCCCCAGCATTTT	CASSTRLGDSNQPQHF
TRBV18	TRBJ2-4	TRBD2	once	TGTGCCAGCTCACCCCCCCTAGGAGCGGGAGCCGGACTAGCCAAAAACATTCAGTACTTC	CASSPPLGAGAGLAKNIQYF
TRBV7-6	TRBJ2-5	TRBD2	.	TGTGCCAGCAGCTTAGGCTTAGCGGGAAGAGAGACCCAGTACTTC	CASSLGLAGRETQYF
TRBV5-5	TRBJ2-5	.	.	TGTGCCAGCAGCCCCGGAGGGGAGACCCAGTACTTC	CASSPGGETQYF
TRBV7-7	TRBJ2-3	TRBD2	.	TGTGCCAGCAGCCTTGGGACTAGCGGGCCTAGCACAGATACGCAGTATTTT	CASSLGTSGPSTDTQYF
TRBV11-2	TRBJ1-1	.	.	TGTGCCAGCAGCCCAAGACAGGATTGGAACACTGAAGCTTTCTTT	CASSPRQDWNTEAFF
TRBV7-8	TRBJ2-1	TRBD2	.	TGTGCCAGCAGCTTAGTAGCGGGAGGGAACAATGAGCAGTTCTTC	CASSLVAGGNNEQFF
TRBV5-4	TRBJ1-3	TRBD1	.	TGTGCCAGCAGCCCGGACAGGGCCCCTGGAAACACCATATATTTT	CASSPDRAPGNTIYF
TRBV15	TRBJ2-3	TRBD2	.	TGTGCCACCAGCGAAACTCTCCCGGGACTAGCTGGGGGCTGGGATACGCAGTATTTT	CATSETLPGLAGGWDTQYF
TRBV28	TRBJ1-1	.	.	TGTGCCAGCAATTACGGTCGGCGGGACTTGAACACTGAGGCTTTCTTT	CASNYGRRDLNTEAFF
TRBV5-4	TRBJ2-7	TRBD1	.	TGTGCCAGCAGCTTGGCCGGGACAGATGCCGAGCAGTACTTC	CASSLAGTDAEQYF
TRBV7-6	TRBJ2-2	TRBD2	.	TGTGCCAGCAGCCCCGCTAGCGGGGGCACCGGGGAGCTGTTTTTT	CASSPASGGTGELFF